This T cell receptor beta chain is drawn from a study of cytomegalovirus exposure and HLA in healthy donors. General study results and limits: Researchers catalogued some 160 TCR beta chains as cytomegalovirus-associated. Later analysis suggested links between common viral pathogens and several top significant clusters. When presence/absence was analysed, sequencing depth was taken to be roughly uniform across donors.

This clone was counted once. Its specificity is unknown. The PCR ran on 60 Vbeta and 13 Jbeta primers. TCRdb's copy holds only in-frame clones and misses some; the assay was immunoSEQ multiplex PCR. The sample has about 130,000 clones; 74% are singletons. V dropped 3 bases and J dropped 8 bases, with 16 bases sitting between them. Germline V gene sequence: CDR1 LNHDA, CDR2 SQIVND (reference sequence). The CDR3 length is 14 residues. The sequenced sample was PBMCs. The rearrangement joins TRBV19 to TRBJ1-1, with a weak D call TRBD1 (5 bases). This receptor was taken from a woman aged 50 to 65 in good health and CMV-seropositive. CDR3 DNA: TGTGCCAGTAGTATCCAGGGAAGGGTACAAGAAGCTTTCTTT. Its protein is CASSIQGRVQEAFF.